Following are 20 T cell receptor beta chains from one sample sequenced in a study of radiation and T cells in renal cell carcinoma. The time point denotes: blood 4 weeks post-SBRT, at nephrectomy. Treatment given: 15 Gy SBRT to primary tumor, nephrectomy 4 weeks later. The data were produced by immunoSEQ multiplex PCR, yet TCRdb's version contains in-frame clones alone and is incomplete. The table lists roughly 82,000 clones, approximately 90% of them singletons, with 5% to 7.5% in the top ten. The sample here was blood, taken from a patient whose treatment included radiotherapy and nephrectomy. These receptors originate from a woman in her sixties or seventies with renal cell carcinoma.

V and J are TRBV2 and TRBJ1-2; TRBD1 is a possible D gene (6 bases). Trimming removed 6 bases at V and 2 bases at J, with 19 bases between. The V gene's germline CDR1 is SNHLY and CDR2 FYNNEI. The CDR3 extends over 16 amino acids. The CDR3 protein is CASRPRGGIRNYGYTF. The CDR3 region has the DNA TGTGCCAGCAGACCCAGGGGAGGAATTAGAAACTATGGCTACACCTTC.

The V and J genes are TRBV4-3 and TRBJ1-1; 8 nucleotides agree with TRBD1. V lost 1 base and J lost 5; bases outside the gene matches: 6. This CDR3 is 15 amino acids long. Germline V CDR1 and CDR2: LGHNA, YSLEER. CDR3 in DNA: TGCGCCAGCAGCCAAGTGGACAGGGTGGTGACTGAAGCTTTCTTT. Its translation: CASSQVDRVVTEAFF.

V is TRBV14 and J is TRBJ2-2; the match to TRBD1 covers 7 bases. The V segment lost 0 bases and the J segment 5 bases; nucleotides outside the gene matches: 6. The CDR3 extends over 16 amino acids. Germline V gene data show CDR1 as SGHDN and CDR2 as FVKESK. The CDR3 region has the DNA TGTGCCAGCAGCCAAGATCGGGCACAGGGGACCGGGGAGCTGTTTTTT. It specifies CASSQDRAQGTGELFF.

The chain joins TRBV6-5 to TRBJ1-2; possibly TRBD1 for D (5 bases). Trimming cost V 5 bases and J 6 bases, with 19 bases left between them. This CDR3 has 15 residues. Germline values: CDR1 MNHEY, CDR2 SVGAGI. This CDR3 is CASSMTIYGGNGYTF. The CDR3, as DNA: TGTGCCAGCAGTATGACCATATACGGGGGGAATGGCTACACCTTC.

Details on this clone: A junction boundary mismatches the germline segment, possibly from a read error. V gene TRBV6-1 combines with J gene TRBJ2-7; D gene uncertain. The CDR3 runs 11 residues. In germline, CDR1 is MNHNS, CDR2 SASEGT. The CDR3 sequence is CASSEGAHLGF. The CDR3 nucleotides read TGTGCCAGCAGTGAAGGGGCACACCTAGGCTTC.

CDR3 DNA sequence: TGTGCCAGCAGCTCCCACGATCAGGGGGGCTCTAGTTCACCCCTCCACTTT. It encodes CASSSHDQGGSSSPLHF. The chain combines TRBV7-1 with TRBJ1-6; 7 nucleotides agree with TRBD1. TRBV7-1 is assigned to the ORF class and has an uncertain function. The junction had 14 bases not matched to a gene; V was cut back by 3 bases and J by 9 bases. The CDR3 extends over 17 amino acids.

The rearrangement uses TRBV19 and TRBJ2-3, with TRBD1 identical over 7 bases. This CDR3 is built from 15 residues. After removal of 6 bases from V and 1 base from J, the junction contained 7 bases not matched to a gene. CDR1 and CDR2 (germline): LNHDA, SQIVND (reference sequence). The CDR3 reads CASSPGGYGTDTQYF. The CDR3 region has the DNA TGTGCCAGTAGCCCAGGGGGATATGGCACAGATACGCAGTATTTT.

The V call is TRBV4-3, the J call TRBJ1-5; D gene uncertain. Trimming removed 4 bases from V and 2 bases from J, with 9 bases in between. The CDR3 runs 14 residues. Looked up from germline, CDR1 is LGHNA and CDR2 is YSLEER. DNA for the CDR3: TGCGCCAGCAGCCTGGACTCGGGCAATCAGCCCCAGCATTTT. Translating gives CASSLDSGNQPQHF.

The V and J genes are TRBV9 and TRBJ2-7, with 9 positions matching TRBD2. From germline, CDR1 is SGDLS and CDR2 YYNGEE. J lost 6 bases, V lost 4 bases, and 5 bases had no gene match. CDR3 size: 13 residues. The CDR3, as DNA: TGTGCCAGCAGCCCCGGGACTAGCCTCGAGCAGTACTTC. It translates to CASSPGTSLEQYF.

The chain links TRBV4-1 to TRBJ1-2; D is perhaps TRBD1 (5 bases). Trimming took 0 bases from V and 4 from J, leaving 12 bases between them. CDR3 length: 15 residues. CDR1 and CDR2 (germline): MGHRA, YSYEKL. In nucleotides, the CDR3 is TGCGCCAGCAGCCAAGAGGCGGGGGTGGGCTATGGCTACACCTTC. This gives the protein CASSQEAGVGYGYTF.

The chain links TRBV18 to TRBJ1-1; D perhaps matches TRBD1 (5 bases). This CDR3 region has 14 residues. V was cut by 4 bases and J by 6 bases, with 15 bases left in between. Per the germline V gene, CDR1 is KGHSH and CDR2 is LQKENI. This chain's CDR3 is CASSLVRADPEAFF. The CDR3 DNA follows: TGTGCCAGCTCACTCGTCAGGGCCGATCCTGAAGCTTTCTTT.

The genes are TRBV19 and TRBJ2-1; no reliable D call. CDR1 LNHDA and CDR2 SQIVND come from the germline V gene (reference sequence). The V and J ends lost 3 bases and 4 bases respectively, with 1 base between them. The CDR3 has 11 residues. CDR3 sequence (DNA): TGTGCCAGTAGTATGTACAATGAGCAGTTCTTC. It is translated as CASSMYNEQFF.

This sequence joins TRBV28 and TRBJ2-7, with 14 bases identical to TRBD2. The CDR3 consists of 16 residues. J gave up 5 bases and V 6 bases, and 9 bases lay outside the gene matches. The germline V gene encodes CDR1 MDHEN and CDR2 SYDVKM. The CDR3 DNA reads TGTGCCAGCAGACTGGGACTAGCGGGGGCGGCAAACGAGCAGTACTTC. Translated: CASRLGLAGAANEQYF.

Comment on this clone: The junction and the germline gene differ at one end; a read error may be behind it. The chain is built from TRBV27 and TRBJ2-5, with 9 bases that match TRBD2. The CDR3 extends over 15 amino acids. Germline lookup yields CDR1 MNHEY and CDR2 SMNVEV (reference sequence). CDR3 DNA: TGTGCCAGCAGTTTGCGGCGGGGGGGCCAACAGACCCAGTACTTC. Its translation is CASSLRRGGQQTQYF.

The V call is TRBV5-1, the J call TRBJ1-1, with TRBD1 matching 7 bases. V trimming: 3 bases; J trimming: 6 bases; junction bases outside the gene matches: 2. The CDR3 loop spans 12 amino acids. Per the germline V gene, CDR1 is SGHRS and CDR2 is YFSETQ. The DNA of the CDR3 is TGCGCCAGCAGCTACAGGGGTTCTGAAGCTTTCTTT. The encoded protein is CASSYRGSEAFF.

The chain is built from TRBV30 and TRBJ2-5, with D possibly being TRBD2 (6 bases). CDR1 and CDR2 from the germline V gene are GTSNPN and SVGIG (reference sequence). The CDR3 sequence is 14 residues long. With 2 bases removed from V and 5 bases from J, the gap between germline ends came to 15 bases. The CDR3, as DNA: TGTGCCTGGAGTAACAGGCCTGCGGGGGAGACCCAGTACTTC. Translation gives CAWSNRPAGETQYF.

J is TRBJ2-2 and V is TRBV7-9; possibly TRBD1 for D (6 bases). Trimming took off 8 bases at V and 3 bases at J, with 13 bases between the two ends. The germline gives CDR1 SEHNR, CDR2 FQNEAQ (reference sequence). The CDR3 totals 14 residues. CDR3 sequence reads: CASRRGSDTGELFF. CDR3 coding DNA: TGTGCCAGCCGAAGGGGGTCTGACACCGGGGAGCTGTTTTTT.

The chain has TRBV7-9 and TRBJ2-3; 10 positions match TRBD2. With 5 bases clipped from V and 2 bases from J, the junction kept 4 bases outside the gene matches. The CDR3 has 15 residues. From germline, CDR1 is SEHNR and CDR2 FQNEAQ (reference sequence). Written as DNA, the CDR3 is TGTGCCAGCAGCCCTAGCGGGGGCAACACAGATACGCAGTATTTT. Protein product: CASSPSGGNTDTQYF. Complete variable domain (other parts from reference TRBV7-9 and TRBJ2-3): DTGVSQNPRHKITKRGQNVTFRCDPISEHNRLYWYRQTLGQGPEFLTYFQNEAQLEKSRLLSDRFSAERPKGSFSTLEIQRTEQGDSAMYLCASSPSGGNTDTQYFGPGTRLTVL.

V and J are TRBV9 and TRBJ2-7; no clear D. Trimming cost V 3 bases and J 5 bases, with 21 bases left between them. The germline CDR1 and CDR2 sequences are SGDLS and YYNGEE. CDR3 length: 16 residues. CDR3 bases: TGTGCCAGCAGCGCCACCCCCGACGGGTTGAAAAACGAGCAGTACTTC. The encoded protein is CASSATPDGLKNEQYF.

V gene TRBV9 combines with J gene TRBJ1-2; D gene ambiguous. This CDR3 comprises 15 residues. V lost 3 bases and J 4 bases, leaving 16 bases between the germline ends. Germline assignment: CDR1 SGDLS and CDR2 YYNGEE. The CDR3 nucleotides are TGTGCCAGCAGCGCCCCTCTAGGGTCCACCTATGGCTACACCTTC. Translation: CASSAPLGSTYGYTF.